The 28 T cell receptor beta chains below all came from one sample that was sequenced in a study of technical replicates of blood from several donors. Profiling relied on immunoSEQ multiplex PCR, and the TCRdb table lists in-frame clones only, not all of them. Of around 85,000 clones listed, about 94% are singletons. Sequences were obtained from T cells isolated from PBMCs. The receptors were gathered from a human donor in good health.

V usage is TRBV6-1 and J usage is TRBJ1-1; D ambiguous. V was trimmed by 6 bases and J by 4 bases, leaving 15 bases between them. The length of the CDR3 is 14 residues. Germline lookup yields CDR1 MNHNS and CDR2 SASEGT. This CDR3 is CASSPEDWSTEAFF. In DNA form, the CDR3 reads TGTGCCAGCAGCCCTGAAGACTGGAGCACTGAAGCTTTCTTT.

The chain has TRBV15 and TRBJ1-6; TRBD1 might be the D (5 bases). V dropped 1 base and J dropped 7 bases, with 11 bases sitting between them. This CDR3 has 15 residues. Germline V CDR1 and CDR2: LNHNV, YYDKDF (reference sequence). In nucleotides, the CDR3 is TGTGCCACCAGCAGAGTAACAGGCGTCAATTCACCCCTCCACTTT. Its protein product is CATSRVTGVNSPLHF.

V and J are TRBV7-6 and TRBJ2-3; D not resolved. Germline V gene sequence: CDR1 SGHVS, CDR2 FNYEAQ. With 6 bases removed from V and 0 bases from J, the gap between germline ends came to 10 bases. There are 14 residues in the CDR3. The CDR3 DNA sequence: TGTGCCAGCAGTTATTTATCTAGCACAGATACGCAGTATTTT. This gives the protein CASSYLSSTDTQYF. Full variable domain (missing parts from reference TRBV7-6 and TRBJ2-3): GAGVSQSPRYKVTKRGQDVALRCDPISGHVSLYWYRQALGQGPEFLTYFNYEAQQDKSGLPNDRFSAERPEGSISTLTIQRTEQRDSAMYRCASSYLSSTDTQYFGPGTRLTVL.

This rearrangement joins TRBV5-1 to TRBJ1-4, with 8 bases matching TRBD1. V trimming: 3 bases; J trimming: 10 bases; junction bases outside the gene matches: 14. Germline loops: CDR1 SGHRS, CDR2 YFSETQ. This CDR3 spans 16 amino acids. CDR3 residues: CASSSTTTGGDGKLFF. Written as DNA, the CDR3 is TGCGCCAGCAGCTCGACTACCACAGGGGGGGACGGAAAACTGTTTTTT.

Here the CDR3 reads CASSDRGEYGYTF. In DNA form, the CDR3 reads TGCGCCAGCAGCGACAGGGGGGAATATGGCTACACCTTC. The chain employs TRBV10-2 and TRBJ1-2; 9 nucleotides line up with TRBD1. Unmatched junction bases numbered 4, after V lost 6 bases and J lost 5 bases. In germline, CDR1 is WSHSY, CDR2 SAAADI. The CDR3 loop spans 13 amino acids.

The rearrangement uses TRBV4-1 and TRBJ2-7; the match to TRBD1 covers 7 bases. The ends lost 4 bases at V and 6 bases at J; junction bases unmatched: 21. The CDR3 has 18 amino acids. CDR1 is MGHRA, CDR2 YSYEKL, per germline. For the CDR3, the DNA is TGCGCCAGCAGCCCTACCCGCCTCGGACAGGTTGATAAATCCGAGCAGTACTTC. Translation gives CASSPTRLGQVDKSEQYF.

CDR3 DNA sequence: TGTGCCAGTAGGCGAGGGGTTCGGGGGGACGACTGGAACGAGCAGTACTTC. Amino acid sequence: CASRRGVRGDDWNEQYF. The chain uses TRBV19 and TRBJ2-7; 7 bases agree with TRBD2. Germline V gene data show CDR1 as LNHDA and CDR2 as SQIVND (reference sequence). This CDR3 region has 17 residues. J was trimmed by 5 bases and V by 6 bases; bases with no gene match: 19.

The rearrangement joins TRBV5-5 to TRBJ2-2; D is undetermined. V was trimmed by 4 bases and J by 5 bases, leaving 15 bases between them. The CDR3 runs 15 residues. Germline V lookup: CDR1 SGHKS, CDR2 YYEKEE (reference sequence). The CDR3 region has the DNA TGTGCCAGCAGCCAAACTCCTACGAGGACCGGGGAGCTGTTTTTT. Translating gives CASSQTPTRTGELFF. The full variable domain, completed using reference TRBV5-5 and TRBJ2-2, is DAGVTQSPTHLIKTRGQQVTLRCSPISGHKSVSWYQQVLGQGPQFIFQYYEKEERGRGNFPDRFSARQFPNYSSELNVNALLLGDSALYLCASSQTPTRTGELFFGEGSRLTVL.

The chain combines TRBV6-1 with TRBJ2-5; D is ambiguous. V lost 7 bases and J lost 4, with 16 bases in between. Germline CDR1 and CDR2: MNHNS and SASEGT. This CDR3 region has 14 residues. CDR3 sequence: CASTRSYSIETQYF. The CDR3 nucleotides read TGTGCCAGCACAAGAAGCTACAGCATAGAGACCCAGTACTTC.

The rearrangement uses TRBV7-2 and TRBJ2-7; D is perhaps TRBD2 (5 bases). Trimming removed 3 bases from V and 0 bases from J, with 12 bases in between. The CDR3 has 15 residues. The germline CDR1 and CDR2 sequences are SGHTA and FQGNSA. The CDR3 region is CASSLERRDSYEQYF. The CDR3 DNA sequence: TGTGCCAGCAGCTTGGAGCGACGGGACTCCTACGAGCAGTACTTC.

This chain joins TRBV28 and TRBJ2-7; 7 positions match TRBD2. The CDR3 consists of 17 residues. V lost 2 bases, J lost 3 bases, and 13 bases stayed unmatched. CDR1 and CDR2 (germline): MDHEN, SYDVKM. CDR3 coding DNA: TGTGCCAGCAGTTTAGTGTCTCCGGGGGGTACCTTCTACGAGCAGTACTTC. It is translated as CASSLVSPGGTFYEQYF.

The V and J genes are TRBV5-4 and TRBJ2-3; D remains unclear. The CDR3 has 13 amino acids. From germline, CDR1 is SGHNT and CDR2 YYREEE (reference sequence). V lost 1 base to trimming and J lost 2 bases, with 5 bases between them. CDR3 residues: CASSLPLTDTQYF. The CDR3, as DNA: TGTGCCAGCAGCTTGCCCCTCACAGATACGCAGTATTTT. Filled out from reference TRBV5-4 and TRBJ2-3, the complete variable domain reads ETGVTQSPTHLIKTRGQQVTLRCSSQSGHNTVSWYQQALGQGPQFIFQYYREEENGRGNFPPRFSGLQFPNYSSELNVNALELDDSALYLCASSLPLTDTQYFGPGTRLTVL.

The chain combines TRBV7-9 with TRBJ1-2; 7 bases match TRBD1. Germline CDR1 SEHNR, CDR2 FQNEAQ (reference sequence). The CDR3 runs 15 residues. After removal of 4 bases from V and 2 bases from J, the junction contained 7 bases not matched to a gene. This chain's CDR3 is CASSSVRTGNYGYTF. CDR3 bases: TGTGCCAGCAGCTCCGTTAGGACAGGCAACTATGGCTACACCTTC.

V gene TRBV4-1 combines with J gene TRBJ2-1; D remains unclear. This CDR3 is 13 amino acids long. V was cut by 0 bases and J by 10 bases, with 10 bases left in between. Per germline, CDR1 MGHRA and CDR2 YSYEKL. The CDR3 is CASSQDLAGEQFF. The CDR3 coding sequence is TGCGCCAGCAGCCAAGATTTAGCCGGGGAGCAGTTCTTC.

The V and J genes are TRBV7-9 and TRBJ2-3; 11 bases agree with TRBD2. Per germline, CDR1 SEHNR and CDR2 FQNEAQ (reference sequence). The CDR3 runs to 15 residues. Unmatched junction bases numbered 6, after V lost 5 bases and J lost 5 bases. CDR3 nucleotides: TGTGCCAGCAGCATTAGCGGGGGGGCCGTAGATACGCAGTATTTT. Translation: CASSISGGAVDTQYF.

This sequence joins TRBV5-1 and TRBJ2-7; TRBD2 matches at 12 bases. Germline CDR1 SGHRS, CDR2 YFSETQ. J was trimmed by 4 bases and V by 3 bases; bases with no gene match: 2. The CDR3 runs to 14 residues. The CDR3 sequence is CASSSTSGSYEQYF. For the CDR3, the DNA is TGCGCCAGCAGCTCGACTAGCGGGAGTTACGAGCAGTACTTC.

The chain combines TRBV7-2 with TRBJ2-2; D gene ambiguous. The CDR3 sequence is 15 residues long. CDR1 SGHTA and CDR2 FQGNSA come from the germline V gene. V was trimmed by 1 base and J by 1 base, leaving 7 bases between them. CDR3 region: CASSLVGGNTGELFF. The CDR3, as DNA: TGTGCCAGCAGCTTAGTCGGTGGGAACACCGGGGAGCTGTTTTTT.

The V call is TRBV28, the J call TRBJ2-3; the D is unclear. CDR3 length: 15 residues. The germline V and J ends were trimmed by 3 bases and 2 bases, with 12 bases remaining between them. Germline CDR1 is MDHEN and CDR2 is SYDVKM. CDR3 protein: CASSFLKKLTDTQYF. Written as DNA, the CDR3 is TGTGCCAGCAGTTTCTTGAAAAAACTCACAGATACGCAGTATTTT.

The gene calls are TRBV2 and TRBJ2-7; D perhaps matches TRBD1 (5 bases). CDR1 and CDR2 (germline): SNHLY, FYNNEI. This CDR3 comprises 16 residues. The germline V and J ends were trimmed by 3 bases and 4 bases, with 19 bases remaining between them. The CDR3 coding sequence is TGTGCCAGCAGTGATGTTGGGCAGGGAAATCTATACGAGCAGTACTTC. As protein: CASSDVGQGNLYEQYF.

The rearrangement uses TRBV6-4 and TRBJ1-2, with a weak D call TRBD1 (5 bases). Germline values: CDR1 MRHNA, CDR2 SNTAGT. The CDR3 totals 15 residues. Trimming shortened V by 6 bases and J by 3 bases, and 17 bases separated the two germline ends. The CDR3 region has the DNA TGTGCCAGCAGACCCGCGGGGGGTAGCGACTATGGCTACACCTTC. It specifies CASRPAGGSDYGYTF.

The chain joins TRBV27 to TRBJ2-7; perhaps TRBD2 as D (5 bases). CDR1 is MNHEY and CDR2 is SMNVEV in the germline V gene (reference sequence). The CDR3 loop spans 14 amino acids. The germline V and J ends were trimmed by 1 base and 0 bases, with 7 bases remaining between them. The CDR3 DNA is TGTGCCAGCAGTTTATATGGGAGCTCCTACGAGCAGTACTTC. This gives the protein CASSLYGSSYEQYF.

The chain links TRBV7-9 to TRBJ2-1; 8 bases map to TRBD2. Trimming removed 5 bases from V and 0 bases from J; junction bases left unmatched: 3. Germline V CDR1 and CDR2: SEHNR, FQNEAQ (reference sequence). There are 15 residues in the CDR3. The CDR3 bases are TGTGCCAGCAGCATACGGGAGGGCTCCTACAATGAGCAGTTCTTC. It is translated as CASSIREGSYNEQFF.

In this sample, this clone turned up once. The chain has TRBV14 and TRBJ2-1; D is perhaps TRBD1 (5 bases). The germline V and J ends were trimmed by 0 bases and 9 bases, with 12 bases remaining between them. CDR1 is SGHDN, CDR2 FVKESK, per germline. CDR3 length: 14 amino acids. The CDR3 here is CASSQDIGVSEQFF. CDR3 in DNA: TGTGCCAGCAGCCAAGATATAGGGGTGAGTGAGCAGTTCTTC.

Only a few counts were recorded for this clone. The rearrangement links TRBV4-2 to TRBJ2-6; D unclear. The V end was cut by 4 bases, the J end by 0 bases, with 7 bases between. The CDR3 is 15 residues long. The germline gives CDR1 LGHNA, CDR2 YNFKEQ. The CDR3 DNA sequence: TGTGCCAGCAGCCCGAGAGACTCTGGGGCCAACGTCCTGACTTTC. Translated, it gives CASSPRDSGANVLTF.

For the CDR3, the DNA is TGTGCCAGCAGTTTCCTTAGCGGGGGTGCCTACGAGCAGTACTTC. It yields the protein CASSFLSGGAYEQYF. This rearrangement joins TRBV6-5 to TRBJ2-7, with 9 bases aligning to TRBD2. The CDR3 loop spans 15 amino acids. Germline values: CDR1 MNHEY, CDR2 SVGAGI. The junction had 6 bases not matched to a gene; V was cut back by 4 bases and J by 2 bases.

The sample holds a few counts of this clone. V usage is TRBV30 and J usage is TRBJ1-5; possible D gene TRBD1, 6 bases. Trimming left V 5 bases short and J 7 bases short, with 15 bases between. The length of the CDR3 is 13 residues. From germline, CDR1 is GTSNPN and CDR2 SVGIG (reference sequence). This chain's CDR3 is CAWDRSEGQPQHF. CDR3 nucleotide sequence: TGTGCCTGGGACAGGTCAGAAGGACAGCCCCAGCATTTT. The entire variable domain, with the rest obtained from reference TRBV30 and TRBJ1-5, is as follows: SQTIHQWPATLVQPVGSPLSLECTVEGTSNPNLYWYRQAAGRGLQLLFYSVGIGQISSEVPQNLSASRPQDRQFILSSKKLLLSDSGFYLCAWDRSEGQPQHFGDGTRLSIL.

The chain links TRBV7-9 to TRBJ1-1; 10 positions match TRBD1. Germline V lookup: CDR1 SEHNR, CDR2 FQNEAQ (reference sequence). The V segment lost 5 bases and the J segment 1 base; nucleotides outside the gene matches: 4. This CDR3 comprises 15 residues. In DNA, the CDR3 is TGTGCCAGCAGCAACTGGGACAGGGGGAACACTGAAGCTTTCTTT. Translation gives CASSNWDRGNTEAFF. The whole variable domain, filled in from reference TRBV7-9 and TRBJ1-1, reads DTGVSQNPRHKITKRGQNVTFRCDPISEHNRLYWYRQTLGQGPEFLTYFQNEAQLEKSRLLSDRFSAERPKGSFSTLEIQRTEQGDSAMYLCASSNWDRGNTEAFFGQGTRLTVV.

The rearrangement joins TRBV28 to TRBJ1-5; 8 bases are shared with TRBD1. Germline V gene data show CDR1 as MDHEN and CDR2 as SYDVKM. V shed 6 bases and J 7 bases; nucleotides not matched to a gene: 8. There are 14 residues in the CDR3. The CDR3 spells CASRGQGGWQPQHF. The CDR3 DNA reads as TGTGCCAGCAGAGGACAGGGCGGATGGCAGCCCCAGCATTTT.